The T cell receptor (beta chain) described here comes from a study of vaccination effects on CD4 cells after COVID-19. Across the study: After the second dose, samples were taken at median day 72.

As to this clone: Its antigen is still unknown.

The repertoire was sequenced with immunoSEQ multiplex PCR; TCRdb's copy has only in-frame clones and lacks some. This table holds around 65,000 clones, roughly 73% found once. Study findings and constraints: Early timepoints after infection were absent, and convalescent patients were few in the study.

Sequencing was preceded by expansion of antigen-specific CD4+ T cells with viral peptide pools in the ViraFEST assay. Following a roughly 9-day culture, CD4+ T cells were purified. All participants had two doses of either the BNT162b2 or mRNA-1273 vaccine. None of these healthy vaccinees had been infected with SARS-CoV-2 before vaccination. V was pared by 6 bases and J by 7 bases, with 13 bases between. This CDR3 is built from 13 residues. Germline CDR1 and CDR2: MNHEY and SVGAGI. This TCR was sampled from a human donor who received a COVID-19 vaccine. The sample here was CD4+ T cells from PBMCs cultured with HCoV-229E spike peptides, taken after COVID-19 vaccination. The chain is built from TRBV6-5 and TRBJ1-5; D perhaps matches TRBD1 (5 bases). The CDR3 spells CASRAIGGQPQHF. CDR3 in DNA: TGTGCCAGCAGGGCCATTGGGGGACAGCCCCAGCATTTT.